This T cell receptor beta chain was found in a study of T cell responses to AZD1222 COVID-19 vaccine. Only in-frame clones appear in the TCRdb table, and some are missing; sequencing was by immunoSEQ multiplex PCR. The sample carries 110,000 to 150,000 clones, approximately 83% recorded once. Regarding this clone: Other DNA sequences from this sample encode an identical CDR3 as well.

The germline V gene encodes CDR1 MNHEY and CDR2 SVGAGI. This CDR3 region has 14 residues. Deletions cut 0 bases from V and 3 bases from J, with 6 bases between. The sample consisted of peripheral blood, taken on day 0 of AZD1222 vaccination. This TCR was sampled from an adult in good health. The rearrangement joins TRBV6-5 to TRBJ1-3; no clear D. In nucleotides, the CDR3 is TGTGCCAGCAGTTACTCGGCAGGTGGAAACACCATATATTTT. Protein sequence: CASSYSAGGNTIYF.